The clone carrying this T cell receptor (beta chain) was seen more than once but under ten times. The antigen is undetermined. One junction end does not reproduce the germline sequence, and a read error may be involved. CDR3 length equals 15 residues. Germline V gene sequence: CDR1 DFQATT, CDR2 SNEGSKA (reference sequence). In terms of origin and age, donors were healthy Caucasian individuals from Russia aged 6 to 90. PCR was performed a second time for about 6 to 12 cycles using a sample-barcoded 5' primer and a J-beta primer mix. Each TCR beta cDNA got a 12-nucleotide random molecular identifier. All samples gave at least 2.5 million CDR3-containing paired-end reads. TCRdb reprocessed the 5' RACE reads with MiXCR, giving one entry per CDR3 protein. Altogether 790,000 or so distinct CDR3 sequences are present, around three fifths being singletons, with the ten largest covering about 26%. The record originates from a study of blood T cells in healthy people across ages. General study points: Older age went with lower TCR beta diversity per million T cells, in a roughly linear way.

The origin of this receptor is a man aged 40-49 years in good health. The V gene is TRBV20-1, the J gene TRBJ2-1; D is perhaps TRBD1 or TRBD2 (5 bases each). The sample comprised blood. CDR3 region: CSAGDLARGDNEQFF. The CDR3 DNA follows: TGCAGTGCTGGAGATTTAGCGAGAGGGGACAATGAGCAGTTCTTC.